Below, 14 T cell receptor beta chains from the same sample are listed, as sequenced in a study of human T cells and chemical hapten exposure. TCRdb independently ran MiXCR on the RACE reads; one entry per CDR3 protein. The data show 85,000 to 100,000 distinct CDR3 sequences, roughly 10% seen once. Regarding time point: pre-sensitization, week 0. Treatment reported: therapeutic diphenylcyclopropenone sensitization with weekly scalp DPC. The sequences come from whole blood, collected in connection with sensitization to the hapten diphenylcyclopropenone (DPC). The source is a woman aged 60-75 years with alopecia areata. Some clones in this sample may be carry-over from other donors' samples.

This clonotype showed up many times. The rearrangement joins TRBV6-2 or TRBV6-3 to TRBJ1-4, with 7 bases identical to TRBD1. The CDR3 length is 15 residues. CDR1 and CDR2 from the germline V gene are MNHEY and SVGEGT. J lost 4 bases, V lost 7 bases, and 9 bases had no gene match. The CDR3 loop reads CASMGGGAGNEKLFF. In DNA, the CDR3 is TGTGCCAGCATGGGAGGGGGCGCGGGTAATGAAAAACTGTTTTTT.

In this sample, this clonotype turned up many times. The rearrangement uses TRBV7-9 and TRBJ1-2, with D maybe TRBD1 (6 bases). Germline CDR1 reads SEHNR; CDR2 reads FQNEAQ (reference sequence). Trimming removed 4 bases at V and 8 bases at J, with 20 bases between. The CDR3 is made up of 15 amino acids. The CDR3 region has the DNA TGTGCCAGCAGCTCACCGGGACAACAGAGTGGAGGCTACACCTTC. It specifies CASSSPGQQSGGYTF.

This clonotype turned up a few times. The chain recombines TRBV29-1 with TRBJ2-1; TRBD1 aligns across 8 bases. Germline CDR1 and CDR2: SQVTM and ANQGSEA. V lost 0 bases and J lost 9; bases outside the gene matches: 7. The CDR3 extends over 14 amino acids. The CDR3 DNA follows: TGCAGCGTTGAAGAGGGGTCAGGGGGCGGTGAGCAGTTCTTC. Amino acids: CSVEEGSGGGEQFF.

The table lists this clonotype with many counts. The V and J genes are TRBV3-1 and TRBJ1-1; possibly TRBD1 for D (5 bases). The germline gives CDR1 LGHDT, CDR2 YNNKEL (reference sequence). The CDR3 is made up of 12 amino acids. V gave up 6 bases and J gave up 6 bases, with 11 bases separating them. This CDR3 is CASRGVGAEAFF. DNA for the CDR3: TGTGCCAGCAGGGGAGTGGGGGCTGAAGCTTTCTTT.

J is TRBJ2-7 and V is TRBV6-6; 7 bases fit TRBD2. V was pared by 5 bases and J by 6 bases, with 10 bases of the junction left unmatched. This CDR3 is built from 14 residues. CDR1 MNHNY and CDR2 SVGAGI come from the germline V gene (reference sequence). The CDR3 nucleotides are TGTGCCAGCAGTCAAGGACTAGAGGGAGTCGAGCAGTACTTC. Encoded protein: CASSQGLEGVEQYF.

There are many counts of this clonotype. In DNA form, the CDR3 reads TGTGCCAGCAGCTTTGCGGGGGATGGCTACACCTTC. It translates to CASSFAGDGYTF. The chain couples TRBV7-2 to TRBJ1-2; TRBD1 is a possible D gene (5 bases). CDR1 and CDR2 from the germline V gene are SGHTA and FQGNSA. V was shortened by 3 bases and J by 6 bases, with 8 bases between the two germline ends. CDR3 size: 12 residues.

This clonotype was seen ten or more times. The chain joins TRBV3-1 to TRBJ1-1, with D unresolved. The CDR3 is 13 amino acids. Germline CDR1 reads LGHDT; CDR2 reads YNNKEL (reference sequence). V lost 2 bases and J lost 1, with 5 bases in between. This CDR3 is CASSQTPNTEAFF. The DNA for the CDR3 is TGTGCCAGCAGCCAAACCCCGAACACTGAAGCTTTCTTT.

This chain connects TRBV15 to TRBJ2-7; D is unclear. The CDR3 has 14 residues. Germline CDR1 and CDR2: LNHNV and YYDKDF (reference sequence). V gave up 3 bases and J gave up 2 bases, with 11 bases separating them. The CDR3 DNA is TGTGCCACCAGCAGTGATCCGGGTACCTACGAGCAGTACTTC. This encodes CATSSDPGTYEQYF.

In its sample, this clonotype was seen many times. The gene calls are TRBV5-6 and TRBJ1-2; 8 bases match TRBD1. Germline-derived CDR1 and CDR2 are SGHDT and YYEEEE. The CDR3 length is 14 residues. V trimming: 1 base; J trimming: 4 bases; junction bases outside the gene matches: 3. The CDR3 coding sequence is TGTGCCAGCAGCTTGCAGGGACAGGCCTATGGCTACACCTTC. This sequence encodes CASSLQGQAYGYTF.

CDR3 in amino acids: CASSLGLGGNSPLHF. The DNA of the CDR3 is TGTGCCAGCAGCTTAGGTCTGGGCGGCAATTCACCCCTCCACTTT. This chain joins TRBV11-2 and TRBJ1-6; D gene ambiguous. Between the trimmed V and J ends, which lost 1 base and 7 bases, there was a span of 11 bases. Germline V CDR1 and CDR2: SGHAT, FQNNGV. The CDR3 has 15 amino acids.

This clonotype was picked up many times. The chain employs TRBV29-1 and TRBJ2-7; 9 bases are shared with TRBD1. In germline, CDR1 is SQVTM, CDR2 ANQGSEA. The CDR3 extends over 12 amino acids. The junction had 6 bases not matched to a gene; V was cut back by 6 bases and J by 6 bases. The chain's CDR3 is CSVAGQGSEQYF. For the CDR3, the DNA is TGCAGCGTCGCGGGACAGGGATCCGAGCAGTACTTC.

This chain uses TRBV6-5 with TRBJ2-1; D uncertain. This CDR3 contains 14 residues. The germline gives CDR1 MNHEY, CDR2 SVGAGI. The V gene lost 2 bases and the J gene lost 5 bases, with 10 bases spanning the gap. The CDR3 DNA reads TGTGCCAGCAGTTACAGTCGAAGGGACAATGAGCAGTTCTTC. Its protein product is CASSYSRRDNEQFF.

The chain has TRBV7-2 and TRBJ2-2, with D possibly being TRBD2 (5 bases). This CDR3 is 15 amino acids long. CDR1 is SGHTA and CDR2 is FQGNSA in the germline V gene. Trimming left V 2 bases short and J 5 bases short, with 12 bases between. For the CDR3, the DNA is TGTGCCAGCAGCTTAATGGGAACGGGGACCGGGGAGCTGTTTTTT. Its translation is CASSLMGTGTGELFF.

This clonotype has at least ten counts. The V gene is TRBV5-1, the J gene TRBJ2-7, with D possibly being TRBD2 (5 bases). The CDR3 has 15 residues. Germline CDR1 is SGHRS and CDR2 is YFSETQ. The germline V and J ends were trimmed by 0 bases and 3 bases, with 13 bases remaining between them. The CDR3 DNA reads as TGCGCCAGCAGCTTGGGCGGACTCCCGAACTACGAGCAGTACTTC. Its protein is CASSLGGLPNYEQYF.